Listed below are T cell receptor beta chains from one sample, sequenced in a study of T cells after yellow fever vaccination. Each CDR3 protein is one row after TCRdb ran MiXCR on the 5' RACE reads. Seen here are roughly 400,000 distinct CDR3 sequences, around 20% observed once, and the top ten hold about 18%. The sample in question was PBMCs, obtained before the yellow fever booster vaccination. The receptors originated from a man aged 18 to 29 who received the YFV17D yellow fever vaccine. Each CDR3 is given with its conserved first and last residue. A D gene is named only where the DNA matches it firmly. A row's size may be missing; if present it is once, few, many or a size class.

j_call: TRBJ2-1; cdr3_length: 13; v_call: TRBV6-5; d_call: TRBD2; clone_size: many; cdr3_aa: CASTNGGAGEQFF; cdr3_nt: TGTGCCAGCACAAACGGGGGGGCAGGGGAGCAGTTCTTC
j_call: TRBJ1-1; cdr3_length: 13; v_call: TRBV5-1; d_call: -; clone_size: -; cdr3_aa: CASSRVLNTEAFF; cdr3_nt: TGCGCCAGCAGCAGGGTGCTCAACACTGAAGCTTTCTTT
j_call: TRBJ2-7; cdr3_length: 14; v_call: TRBV19; d_call: -; clone_size: few; cdr3_aa: CATSTLEGSYEQYF; cdr3_nt: TGTGCCACCTCTACATTAGAGGGCTCCTACGAGCAGTACTTC
j_call: TRBJ1-1; cdr3_length: 11; v_call: TRBV30; d_call: -; clone_size: -; cdr3_aa: CAWSMGGEAFF; cdr3_nt: TGTGCCTGGAGTATGGGAGGCGAAGCTTTCTTT
j_call: TRBJ2-7; cdr3_length: 14; v_call: TRBV11-2; d_call: TRBD1; clone_size: -; cdr3_aa: CASSFSDRGHEQYF; cdr3_nt: TGTGCCAGCAGCTTTTCCGACAGGGGGCATGAGCAGTACTTC
j_call: TRBJ1-1; cdr3_length: 14; v_call: TRBV5-1; d_call: TRBD1; clone_size: many; cdr3_aa: CASSMTGRDTEAFF; cdr3_nt: TGCGCCAGCAGCATGACAGGGAGGGACACTGAAGCTTTCTTT
j_call: TRBJ1-1; cdr3_length: 14; v_call: TRBV12-3/TRBV12-4; d_call: -; clone_size: -; cdr3_aa: CASSPRTRDTEAFF; cdr3_nt: TGTGCCAGCAGTCCGCGGACACGGGACACTGAAGCTTTCTTT
j_call: TRBJ2-7; cdr3_length: 14; v_call: TRBV28; d_call: TRBD1; clone_size: few; cdr3_aa: CASNDRGPGYEQYF; cdr3_nt: TGTGCCAGCAACGACAGGGGGCCCGGCTACGAGCAGTACTTC
j_call: TRBJ2-3; cdr3_length: 15; v_call: TRBV20-1; d_call: TRBD1; clone_size: few; cdr3_aa: CSARAGQGSTDTQYF; cdr3_nt: TGCAGTGCTAGGGCGGGACAGGGTAGCACAGATACGCAGTATTTT
j_call: TRBJ2-5; cdr3_length: 12; v_call: TRBV2; d_call: -; clone_size: few; cdr3_aa: CASRLDLGTQYF; cdr3_nt: TGTGCCAGCAGACTAGATCTAGGGACCCAGTACTTC
j_call: TRBJ2-1; cdr3_length: 14; v_call: TRBV7-2; d_call: -; clone_size: -; cdr3_aa: CASSFDQGYNEQFF; cdr3_nt: TGTGCCAGCAGCTTCGACCAGGGGTACAATGAGCAGTTCTTC
j_call: TRBJ1-2; cdr3_length: 14; v_call: TRBV9; d_call: TRBD1; clone_size: -; cdr3_aa: CASSASTGNYGYTF; cdr3_nt: TGTGCCAGCAGCGCCTCGACAGGGAACTATGGCTACACCTTC
j_call: TRBJ2-5; cdr3_length: 16; v_call: TRBV7-9; d_call: TRBD2; clone_size: few; cdr3_aa: CASSLGLAGGPGTQYF; cdr3_nt: TGTGCCAGCAGCCTCGGACTAGCGGGGGGGCCGGGGACCCAGTACTTC
j_call: TRBJ1-4; cdr3_length: 16; v_call: TRBV12-3/TRBV12-4; d_call: -; clone_size: -; cdr3_aa: CASSQTMWEGREKLFF; cdr3_nt: TGTGCCAGCAGTCAAACCATGTGGGAAGGGCGTGAAAAACTGTTTTTT
j_call: TRBJ2-4; cdr3_length: 17; v_call: TRBV20-1; d_call: -; clone_size: few; cdr3_aa: CSAHAGPQGGTKNIQYF; cdr3_nt: TGCAGTGCTCATGCCGGGCCGCAGGGCGGTACCAAAAACATTCAGTACTTC
j_call: TRBJ2-1; cdr3_length: 17; v_call: TRBV4-2; d_call: TRBD2; clone_size: -; cdr3_aa: CASSLNGGTSEYNEQFF; cdr3_nt: TGTGCCAGCAGCCTTAACGGCGGGACTAGCGAATACAATGAGCAGTTCTTC
j_call: TRBJ2-3; cdr3_length: 13; v_call: TRBV10-3; d_call: -; clone_size: -; cdr3_aa: CASRTVVTDTQYF; cdr3_nt: TGTGCCAGCCGGACGGTCGTCACAGATACGCAGTATTTT
j_call: TRBJ1-1; cdr3_length: 13; v_call: TRBV3-1; d_call: -; clone_size: -; cdr3_aa: CASSRGTNTEAFF; cdr3_nt: TGTGCCAGCAGCCGGGGGACGAACACTGAAGCTTTCTTT
j_call: TRBJ1-1; cdr3_length: 13; v_call: TRBV2; d_call: TRBD1; clone_size: few; cdr3_aa: CASRGDRGTEAFF; cdr3_nt: TGTGCCAGCAGGGGGGACAGGGGAACTGAAGCTTTCTTT
j_call: TRBJ1-6; cdr3_length: 14; v_call: TRBV20-1; d_call: -; clone_size: few; cdr3_aa: CSAVRGDYNSPLHF; cdr3_nt: TGCAGTGCTGTTAGGGGGGACTATAATTCACCCCTCCACTTT
j_call: TRBJ2-7; cdr3_length: 13; v_call: TRBV19; d_call: -; clone_size: few; cdr3_aa: CASRAIWGGEQYF; cdr3_nt: TGTGCCAGTAGAGCCATTTGGGGAGGCGAGCAGTACTTC
j_call: TRBJ1-5; cdr3_length: 13; v_call: TRBV20-1; d_call: -; clone_size: few; cdr3_aa: CSARRTANQPQHF; cdr3_nt: TGCAGTGCTCGCCGGACAGCTAATCAGCCCCAGCATTTT
j_call: TRBJ2-3; cdr3_length: 15; v_call: TRBV6-5; d_call: -; clone_size: -; cdr3_aa: CASSPPGALGDTQYF; cdr3_nt: TGTGCCAGCAGCCCCCCGGGGGCCCTCGGGGATACGCAGTATTTT
j_call: TRBJ2-2; cdr3_length: 12; v_call: TRBV28; d_call: -; clone_size: few; cdr3_aa: CASGGEPGELFF; cdr3_nt: TGTGCCAGCGGAGGGGAGCCCGGGGAGCTGTTTTTT
j_call: TRBJ1-1; cdr3_length: 12; v_call: TRBV29-1; d_call: -; clone_size: -; cdr3_aa: CSAANRNTEAFF; cdr3_nt: TGCAGCGCCGCTAATAGGAACACTGAAGCTTTCTTT
j_call: TRBJ1-2; cdr3_length: 14; v_call: TRBV12-3/TRBV12-4; d_call: TRBD1; clone_size: many; cdr3_aa: CASSPDRGSYGYTF; cdr3_nt: TGTGCCAGCAGCCCGGACAGGGGAAGCTATGGCTACACCTTC
j_call: TRBJ1-5; cdr3_length: 14; v_call: TRBV6-6; d_call: -; clone_size: -; cdr3_aa: CASSDWTGNQPQHF; cdr3_nt: TGTGCCAGCAGTGACTGGACAGGCAATCAGCCCCAGCATTTT
j_call: TRBJ2-5; cdr3_length: 17; v_call: TRBV7-8; d_call: -; clone_size: -; cdr3_aa: CASSLAPPFGTGETQYF; cdr3_nt: TGTGCCAGCAGCTTAGCCCCACCGTTCGGGACCGGAGAGACCCAGTACTTC
j_call: TRBJ1-4; cdr3_length: 14; v_call: TRBV6-1; d_call: TRBD1; clone_size: -; cdr3_aa: CASSETDRGEKLFF; cdr3_nt: TGTGCCAGCAGTGAAACGGACAGGGGGGAAAAACTGTTTTTT
j_call: TRBJ1-1; cdr3_length: 14; v_call: TRBV27; d_call: -; clone_size: -; cdr3_aa: CASSPRVVNTEAFF; cdr3_nt: TGTGCCAGCAGTCCTAGGGTAGTAAACACTGAAGCTTTCTTT
j_call: TRBJ2-3; cdr3_length: 14; v_call: TRBV20-1; d_call: TRBD2; clone_size: -; cdr3_aa: CSARGGGAYDTQYF; cdr3_nt: TGCAGTGCTAGAGGCGGGGGGGCATACGATACGCAGTATTTT
j_call: TRBJ2-2; cdr3_length: 16; v_call: TRBV5-1; d_call: -; clone_size: once; cdr3_aa: CASSPGRGANTGELFF; cdr3_nt: TGCGCCAGCAGCCCCGGGCGGGGAGCGAACACCGGGGAGCTGTTTTTT
j_call: TRBJ2-3; cdr3_length: 13; v_call: TRBV24-1; d_call: -; clone_size: -; cdr3_aa: CATSDQRTDTQYF; cdr3_nt: TGTGCCACCAGTGACCAGCGCACAGATACGCAGTATTTT
j_call: TRBJ2-2; cdr3_length: 15; v_call: TRBV19; d_call: -; clone_size: -; cdr3_aa: CASSIEGTITGELFF; cdr3_nt: TGTGCCAGTAGTATAGAGGGGACAATCACCGGGGAGCTGTTTTTT
j_call: TRBJ1-4; cdr3_length: 15; v_call: TRBV5-1; d_call: -; clone_size: few; cdr3_aa: CASSLVRGANEKLFF; cdr3_nt: TGCGCCAGCAGCTTGGTGCGGGGGGCAAATGAAAAACTGTTTTTT
j_call: TRBJ2-5; cdr3_length: 17; v_call: TRBV6-5; d_call: TRBD1; clone_size: -; cdr3_aa: CASSWVGGQGFYETQYF; cdr3_nt: TGTGCCAGCAGTTGGGTTGGGGGACAGGGGTTTTATGAGACCCAGTACTTC
j_call: TRBJ2-3; cdr3_length: 14; v_call: TRBV7-2; d_call: -; clone_size: few; cdr3_aa: CASSTQTSTDTQYF; cdr3_nt: TGTGCCAGCAGCACTCAGACTAGCACAGATACGCAGTATTTT
j_call: TRBJ2-4; cdr3_length: 13; v_call: TRBV20-1; d_call: -; clone_size: -; cdr3_aa: CSVRAGSKNIQYF; cdr3_nt: TGCAGTGTCAGAGCAGGGTCCAAAAACATTCAGTACTTC
j_call: TRBJ2-5; cdr3_length: 15; v_call: TRBV20-1; d_call: TRBD1; clone_size: few; cdr3_aa: CSVPSGTGGQETQYF; cdr3_nt: TGCAGTGTCCCATCCGGGACAGGGGGGCAAGAGACCCAGTACTTC
j_call: TRBJ1-2; cdr3_length: 16; v_call: TRBV5-1; d_call: -; clone_size: -; cdr3_aa: CASSLAGLPGNYGYTF; cdr3_nt: TGCGCCAGCAGCTTGGCCGGTCTGCCGGGAAACTATGGCTACACCTTC
j_call: TRBJ1-5; cdr3_length: 14; v_call: TRBV29-1; d_call: TRBD1; clone_size: many; cdr3_aa: CSASQGDLDQPQHF; cdr3_nt: TGCAGCGCCTCACAGGGGGACCTAGATCAGCCCCAGCATTTT
j_call: TRBJ1-1; cdr3_length: 12; v_call: TRBV7-9; d_call: -; clone_size: -; cdr3_aa: CASRGMTAEAFF; cdr3_nt: TGTGCCAGCCGCGGGATGACGGCTGAAGCTTTCTTT
j_call: TRBJ1-5; cdr3_length: 15; v_call: TRBV6-1; d_call: TRBD1; clone_size: -; cdr3_aa: CASSEGQIHNQPQHF; cdr3_nt: TGTGCCAGCAGTGAGGGACAGATCCACAATCAGCCCCAGCATTTT
j_call: TRBJ2-5; cdr3_length: 13; v_call: TRBV6-5; d_call: -; clone_size: few; cdr3_aa: CASSSGAGETQYF; cdr3_nt: TGTGCCAGCAGTTCAGGGGCGGGAGAGACCCAGTACTTC
j_call: TRBJ1-5; cdr3_length: 14; v_call: TRBV3-1; d_call: -; clone_size: -; cdr3_aa: CASSQGNSNQPQHF; cdr3_nt: TGTGCCAGCAGCCAAGGAAATAGCAATCAGCCCCAGCATTTT
j_call: TRBJ1-2; cdr3_length: 15; v_call: TRBV6-1; d_call: -; clone_size: -; cdr3_aa: CASTDGGTANYGYTF; cdr3_nt: TGTGCCAGCACCGATGGAGGGACGGCGAACTATGGCTACACCTTC
j_call: TRBJ1-1; cdr3_length: 11; v_call: TRBV20-1; d_call: -; clone_size: -; cdr3_aa: CRGRPHTEAFF; cdr3_nt: TGCAGGGGCCGACCCCACACTGAAGCTTTCTTT
j_call: TRBJ1-2; cdr3_length: 15; v_call: TRBV4-1; d_call: -; clone_size: -; cdr3_aa: CASSQELADNYGYTF; cdr3_nt: TGCGCCAGCAGCCAAGAACTGGCAGATAACTATGGCTACACCTTC
j_call: TRBJ2-3; cdr3_length: 17; v_call: TRBV6-2/TRBV6-3; d_call: -; clone_size: -; cdr3_aa: CASSPFRYGGGTDTQYF; cdr3_nt: TGTGCCAGCAGTCCATTCCGCTACGGCGGGGGCACAGATACGCAGTATTTT
j_call: TRBJ1-2; cdr3_length: 14; v_call: TRBV20-1; d_call: -; clone_size: few; cdr3_aa: CSARALWFGYGYTF; cdr3_nt: TGCAGTGCTAGAGCTTTATGGTTTGGCTATGGCTACACCTTC
j_call: TRBJ2-5; cdr3_length: 15; v_call: TRBV4-2; d_call: TRBD2; clone_size: -; cdr3_aa: CASSQGGGTQETQYF; cdr3_nt: TGTGCCAGCAGCCAAGGCGGGGGGACCCAAGAGACCCAGTACTTC
j_call: TRBJ2-7; cdr3_length: 15; v_call: TRBV7-9; d_call: TRBD1; clone_size: few; cdr3_aa: CASSYQPGQGSEQYF; cdr3_nt: TGTGCCAGCAGTTACCAGCCGGGACAGGGCTCCGAGCAGTACTTC
j_call: TRBJ1-2; cdr3_length: 15; v_call: TRBV7-2; d_call: -; clone_size: few; cdr3_aa: CASSLNFGANYGYTF; cdr3_nt: TGTGCCAGCAGCTTAAATTTCGGAGCTAACTATGGCTACACCTTC